These 5 T cell receptor beta chains share one sample of origin, sequenced in a study of cytomegalovirus exposure and HLA in healthy donors. Vbeta (60) and Jbeta (13) primers were used in the PCR. Using immunoSEQ multiplex PCR, the repertoire was profiled, and TCRdb retains in-frame clones only, with some absent. The sample holds some 98,000 clones, more than 75% seen once. The sample taken for sequencing was PBMCs. The receptors derive from a human donor in good health.

The chain uses TRBV11-3 and TRBJ2-1, with TRBD2 matching 12 bases. J gave up 4 bases and V 6 bases, and 4 bases lay outside the gene matches. The CDR3 runs to 15 residues. The germline V gene encodes CDR1 SGHNT and CDR2 YENEEA. The CDR3 coding sequence is TGTGCCAGCAGTCCTAGCGGGGGGGGATACAATGAGCAGTTCTTC. It translates to CASSPSGGGYNEQFF.

This chain links TRBV4-1 with TRBJ2-5; D remains unclear. This CDR3 comprises 15 residues. Trimming left V 4 bases short and J 2 bases short, with 14 bases between. Germline V gene sequence: CDR1 MGHRA, CDR2 YSYEKL. The CDR3 DNA is TGCGCCAGCAGCCCGATGAACGCCCAGCAAGAGACCCAGTACTTC. Protein sequence: CASSPMNAQQETQYF.

The gene calls are TRBV4-2 and TRBJ1-1, with 9 bases fitting TRBD1. This CDR3 spans 15 amino acids. J lost 5 bases, V lost 4 bases, and 8 bases had no gene match. Looked up from germline, CDR1 is LGHNA and CDR2 is YNFKEQ. CDR3 in amino acids: CASSPRDRVRTEAFF. CDR3 nucleotide sequence: TGTGCCAGCAGCCCGAGGGACAGGGTAAGGACTGAAGCTTTCTTT.

This clone was recorded once. The chain carries TRBV7-8 and TRBJ2-7; maybe TRBD2 (5 bases). Germline V gene sequence: CDR1 SGHVS, CDR2 FQNEAQ. The CDR3 runs to 15 residues. With 5 bases removed from V and 4 bases from J, the gap between germline ends came to 18 bases. The CDR3 protein is CASSRSDFGAYEQYF. CDR3 in DNA: TGTGCCAGCAGCAGGTCGGACTTTGGCGCATACGAGCAGTACTTC.

The CDR3 nucleotides read TGTGCCAGCAGTGATGTTGGACAGGGAACTCGTTCCCTCCACTTT. Translated, it gives CASSDVGQGTRSLHF. This chain joins TRBV6-1 and TRBJ1-6; TRBD1 matches 8 bases. The CDR3 has 15 amino acids. Germline CDR1 reads MNHNS; CDR2 reads SASEGT. V dropped 3 bases and J dropped 14; count of bases not matched to a gene: 12.